The 2 T cell receptor beta chains below come from one sample, sequenced in a study of cytomegalovirus exposure and HLA in healthy donors. The PCR was carried out with 60 Vbeta primers and 13 Jbeta primers. Clones were sequenced by immunoSEQ multiplex PCR, and TCRdb holds only the in-frame ones, with some missing. The profile covers about 180,000 clones, with about 77% appearing a single time and under 2.5% taken by the ten largest. Sequencing was carried out using PBMCs. The receptors shown here come from a man aged 60-69 years in good health and CMV-seronegative.

The V call is TRBV2, the J call TRBJ2-5; 7 bases fit TRBD2. Germline V gene data show CDR1 as SNHLY and CDR2 as FYNNEI. This CDR3 spans 14 amino acids. V lost 7 bases, J lost 3 bases, and 8 bases stayed unmatched. CDR3 in amino acids: CASIWGGEEETQYF. The CDR3 DNA sequence: TGTGCCAGCATCTGGGGGGGGGAAGAAGAGACCCAGTACTTC.

This chain uses TRBV18 with TRBJ1-4; D might be TRBD1 (5 bases). Germline assignment: CDR1 KGHSH and CDR2 LQKENI. The CDR3 has 13 residues. The ends were cut back, 3 bases at V and 8 bases at J, with 10 bases in the middle. As DNA, the CDR3 is TGTGCCAGCTCACCTGGGGGGAGAGAAAAACTGTTTTTT. It codes for CASSPGGREKLFF.